These 20 T cell receptor beta chains came from one sample sequenced in a study of blood T cell repertoires in COVID-19. The method was immunoSEQ multiplex PCR; TCRdb's version includes in-frame clones alone and lacks a portion of them. Of some 150,000 clones listed, 80% are singletons. Source material: peripheral blood. The receptor set was obtained from a man in his 60s with acute or convalescent COVID-19.

This clone came up a few times. The chain recombines TRBV27 with TRBJ2-7; D is perhaps TRBD1 (6 bases). The CDR3 extends over 14 amino acids. Per germline, CDR1 MNHEY and CDR2 SMNVEV (reference sequence). V lost 5 bases, J lost 7 bases, and 18 bases lay in between. The DNA for the CDR3 is TGTGCCAGCAGTCAGGCAGGCAGGGGTGGAGAGCAGTACTTC. It encodes CASSQAGRGGEQYF.

The chain carries TRBV7-3 and TRBJ1-1, with TRBD1 identical over 7 bases. After removal of 2 bases from V and 3 bases from J, the junction contained 6 bases not matched to a gene. The CDR3 spans 15 residues. Germline CDR1 SGHTA, CDR2 FQGTGA. DNA for the CDR3: TGTGCCAGCAGCTTATCCGGGACAGATTACACTGAAGCTTTCTTT. It is translated as CASSLSGTDYTEAFF.

The sample holds a few counts of this clone. The chain has TRBV16 and TRBJ1-3; D uncertain. The CDR3 has 15 amino acids. Trimming left V 0 bases short and J 5 bases short, with 11 bases between. The germline gives CDR1 KGHSY, CDR2 FQNENV. The CDR3 is CASSQSATARNTIYF. DNA of the CDR3: TGTGCCAGCAGCCAATCCGCCACAGCCCGAAACACCATATATTTT.

This chain joins TRBV5-1 and TRBJ2-5, with TRBD2 identical over 10 bases. V was pared by 0 bases and J by 5 bases, with 10 bases of the junction left unmatched. The CDR3 contains 17 residues. The germline gives CDR1 SGHRS, CDR2 YFSETQ. The CDR3 coding sequence is TGCGCCAGCAGCTTGGGTAGCGGGGGGCACAGGCGGGAGACCCAGTACTTC. Its protein is CASSLGSGGHRRETQYF.

V and J are TRBV27 and TRBJ2-2; a weak D match, TRBD1 (5 bases). The CDR3 sequence is 14 residues long. The germline gives CDR1 MNHEY, CDR2 SMNVEV (reference sequence). V dropped 6 bases and J dropped 1 base, with 9 bases sitting between them. As DNA, the CDR3 is TGTGCCAGCAGACTGACAGTGAACACCGGGGAGCTGTTTTTT. The encoded protein is CASRLTVNTGELFF.

The chain employs TRBV7-2 and TRBJ1-3; D might be TRBD1 (6 bases). CDR1 and CDR2 (germline): SGHTA, FQGNSA. The CDR3 spans 15 residues. V shed 5 bases and J shed 1 base, with 12 bases lying between them. The CDR3 DNA follows: TGTGCCAGCAGCCCCAGTAGGGGGTCTGGAAACACCATATATTTT. It encodes CASSPSRGSGNTIYF.

The sample holds one count of this clone. The chain uses TRBV9 and TRBJ2-1; D remains unclear. V was shortened by 4 bases and J by 6 bases, with 14 bases between the two germline ends. This CDR3 has 14 residues. Germline V gene sequence: CDR1 SGDLS, CDR2 YYNGEE. CDR3 region: CASSPSARSNEQFF. The CDR3 DNA reads TGTGCCAGCAGCCCCTCGGCTAGAAGCAATGAGCAGTTCTTC.

V and J are TRBV28 and TRBJ1-4, with no clear D. CDR1 and CDR2 (germline): MDHEN, SYDVKM. The CDR3 runs 14 residues. With 5 bases removed from V and 16 bases from J, the gap between germline ends came to 23 bases. Here the CDR3 DNA reads TGTGCCAGCAGTCCCGTTTTCTCTAGGTCTAAGCCGTTTTTT. Encoded protein: CASSPVFSRSKPFF.

The chain is built from TRBV19 and TRBJ2-7; 12 bases map to TRBD2. V lost 5 bases, J lost 2 bases, and 7 bases stayed unmatched. The CDR3 runs 16 residues. Germline V gene sequence: CDR1 LNHDA, CDR2 SQIVND (reference sequence). The CDR3 loop reads CASSSTSGRGTYEQYF. CDR3 nucleotides: TGTGCCAGTAGTTCGACTAGCGGGAGAGGAACCTACGAGCAGTACTTC.

The rearrangement joins TRBV7-8 to TRBJ2-7, with D hard to call. Per germline, CDR1 SGHVS and CDR2 FQNEAQ. Trimming shortened V by 2 bases and J by 3 bases, and 11 bases separated the two germline ends. This CDR3 spans 14 amino acids. In DNA form, the CDR3 reads TGTGCCAGCAGCTTAATGCTTGCCGGCTACGAGCAGTACTTC. Protein product: CASSLMLAGYEQYF.

The chain has TRBV3-1 (or the pseudogene TRBV3-2) and TRBJ1-1; maybe TRBD1 (6 bases). The V gene lost 1 base and the J gene lost 12 bases, with 12 bases spanning the gap. Germline CDR1 reads LGHDT; CDR2 reads YNNKEL (reference sequence). The CDR3 runs 12 residues. The CDR3 nucleotides read TGTGCCAGCAGCCAAGTCAGGGGCGAGTCTTTCTTT. Its protein product is CASSQVRGESFF.

The chain uses TRBV6-5 and TRBJ2-7; TRBD1 agrees at 7 bases. After removal of 7 bases from V and 0 bases from J, the junction contained 6 bases not matched to a gene. CDR1 is MNHEY and CDR2 is SVGAGI in the germline V gene. This CDR3 spans 14 amino acids. The CDR3 sequence: CASKSAGGSYEQYF. CDR3 bases: TGTGCCAGCAAATCGGCAGGGGGCTCCTACGAGCAGTACTTC.

This sequence joins TRBV12-3 or TRBV12-4 and TRBJ2-7, with TRBD1 matching over 8 bases. The ends lost 7 bases at V and 7 bases at J; junction bases unmatched: 9. This CDR3 spans 13 amino acids. The CDR3 DNA sequence: TGTGCCAGCACCCCGGGACAGGTGGAAGAGCAGTACTTC. This codes for CASTPGQVEEQYF.

V is TRBV6-2 or TRBV6-3 and J is TRBJ1-4; 11 nucleotides agree with TRBD1. The CDR3 has 16 amino acids. Losses at the gene ends were 5 bases for V and 8 bases for J; bases not matched to a gene: 10. CDR1 and CDR2 (germline): MNHEY, SVGEGT. The CDR3 protein is CASSGGQGAENEKLFF. The CDR3 nucleotides are TGTGCCAGCAGTGGAGGACAGGGGGCGGAGAACGAAAAACTGTTTTTT.

This rearrangement joins TRBV19 to TRBJ1-3; 7 bases match TRBD1. The germline V gene has CDR1 LNHDA and CDR2 SQIVND (reference sequence). The V segment lost 4 bases and the J segment 5 bases; nucleotides outside the gene matches: 11. This CDR3 has 16 amino acids. CDR3 region: CASSTGPTGDRNTIYF. CDR3 DNA: TGTGCCAGTAGTACGGGACCTACAGGGGATAGAAACACCATATATTTT.

Written as DNA, the CDR3 is TGTGCCAGCAGCTTGCGGGTCAACGGGGGCCAAGAGACCCAGTACTTC. This translates into CASSLRVNGGQETQYF. The chain couples TRBV7-8 to TRBJ2-5, with a weak D call TRBD2 (6 bases). The length of the CDR3 is 16 residues. Germline V gene sequence: CDR1 SGHVS, CDR2 FQNEAQ. V shed 3 bases and J shed 1 base, with 15 bases lying between them.

V is TRBV10-3 and J is TRBJ1-1; D unclear. V was cut by 6 bases and J by 1 base, with 9 bases left in between. Germline V lookup: CDR1 ENHRY, CDR2 SYGVKD. CDR3 size: 13 residues. The CDR3 here is CAIRLEENTEAFF. The CDR3 region has the DNA TGTGCCATCAGGTTAGAGGAGAACACTGAAGCTTTCTTT.

J is TRBJ1-6 and V is TRBV2; 8 bases agree with TRBD1. CDR1 is SNHLY and CDR2 is FYNNEI in the germline V gene. The trim removed 8 bases at V and 0 bases at J, leaving 3 bases unmatched. The CDR3 spans 15 residues. The CDR3 spells CASRRGRSYNSPLHF. In DNA, the CDR3 is TGTGCCAGCCGCAGGGGGCGCTCCTATAATTCACCCCTCCACTTT.

The chain is built from TRBV10-3 and TRBJ2-3; TRBD2 agrees at 12 bases. V trimming: 5 bases; J trimming: 3 bases; junction bases outside the gene matches: 9. The CDR3 has 17 residues. Germline loops: CDR1 ENHRY, CDR2 SYGVKD. The CDR3 here is CAISSSGGARRTDTQYF. The CDR3 nucleotides read TGTGCCATCAGTTCTAGCGGGGGGGCAAGGCGGACAGATACGCAGTATTTT.

The rearrangement uses TRBV4-1 and TRBJ1-1; D ambiguous. Trimming took off 1 base at V and 0 bases at J, with 15 bases between the two ends. The CDR3 consists of 17 residues. CDR1 MGHRA and CDR2 YSYEKL come from the germline V gene. The CDR3 region is CASSQVVAPPLNTEAFF. The CDR3 nucleotides read TGCGCCAGCAGCCAAGTTGTGGCTCCCCCCTTGAACACTGAAGCTTTCTTT.